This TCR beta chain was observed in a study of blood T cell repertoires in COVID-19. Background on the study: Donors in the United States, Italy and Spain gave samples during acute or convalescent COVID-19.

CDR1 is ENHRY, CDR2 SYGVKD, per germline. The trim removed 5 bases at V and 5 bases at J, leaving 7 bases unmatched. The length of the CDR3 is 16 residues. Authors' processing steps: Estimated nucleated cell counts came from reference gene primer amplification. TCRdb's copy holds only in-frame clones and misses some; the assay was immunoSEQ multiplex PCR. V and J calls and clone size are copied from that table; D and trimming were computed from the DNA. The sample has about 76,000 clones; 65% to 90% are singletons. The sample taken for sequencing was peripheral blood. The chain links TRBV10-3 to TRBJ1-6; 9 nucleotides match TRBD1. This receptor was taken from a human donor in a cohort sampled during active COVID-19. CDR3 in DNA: TGTGCCATCAGTCCGGGACAGGGACCACATAATTCACCCCTCCACTTT. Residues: CAISPGQGPHNSPLHF.